Below are 20 T cell receptor beta chains sequenced from a single sample in a study of blood T cell repertoires in COVID-19. The protocol was immunoSEQ multiplex PCR, while the TCRdb copy is restricted to in-frame clones and leaves out a portion. The sample contains 200,000 to 250,000 clones, more than 80% of which appear only once. Input material: peripheral blood. The receptors were sampled from a woman aged 25 to 39 with COVID-19, enrolled during active disease.

This clone has at least ten counts. The chain has TRBV6-5 and TRBJ1-1; 8 bases agree with TRBD1. CDR1 is MNHEY, CDR2 SVGAGI, per germline. Trimming took 10 bases from V and 4 from J; bases not matched to a gene: 8. This CDR3 is 13 amino acids long. CDR3 in DNA: TGTGCCACCGGCAGGGGGCTGAGCACTGAAGCTTTCTTT. It specifies CATGRGLSTEAFF.

J is TRBJ2-1 and V is TRBV7-2; 11 bases line up with TRBD2. With 6 bases clipped from V and 8 bases from J, the junction kept 15 bases outside the gene matches. This CDR3 contains 17 residues. Germline lookup yields CDR1 SGHTA and CDR2 FQGNSA. DNA for the CDR3: TGTGCCAGCAGAACTCTTCCTCTAGCGGGAGGTTCGGATGAGCAGTTCTTC. Translating gives CASRTLPLAGGSDEQFF. Looking up the rest from reference TRBV7-2 and TRBJ2-1 gives the full variable domain: GAGVSQSPSNKVTEKGKDVELRCDPISGHTALYWYRQSLGQGLEFLIYFQGNSAPDKSGLPSDRFSAERTGGSVSTLTIQRTQQEDSAVYLCASRTLPLAGGSDEQFFGPGTRLTVL.

This chain links TRBV7-7 with TRBJ2-5, with TRBD2 matching 16 bases. The trim removed 5 bases at V and 5 bases at J, leaving 5 bases unmatched. The CDR3 contains 16 residues. CDR1 is SSHAT and CDR2 is FNYEAQ in the germline V gene (reference sequence). CDR3 region: CASSEGLAGGPETQYF. In DNA form, the CDR3 reads TGTGCCAGCAGCGAGGGACTAGCGGGGGGGCCGGAGACCCAGTACTTC.

V and J are TRBV28 and TRBJ1-2; the D gene is possibly TRBD1 (6 bases). V was cut by 6 bases and J by 2 bases, with 13 bases left in between. Germline CDR1 reads MDHEN; CDR2 reads SYDVKM. CDR3 length equals 14 residues. In nucleotides, the CDR3 is TGTGCCAGCAGACCGGGACAACTAAACTATGGCTACACCTTC. Protein: CASRPGQLNYGYTF.

V is TRBV7-9 and J is TRBJ2-7; 8 bases align to TRBD1. This CDR3 is built from 15 residues. CDR1 SEHNR and CDR2 FQNEAQ come from the germline V gene (reference sequence). The trim removed 5 bases at V and 4 bases at J, leaving 10 bases unmatched. CDR3 protein: CASSPRTGIGYEQYF. In DNA, the CDR3 is TGTGCCAGCAGCCCTCGGACAGGGATCGGTTACGAGCAGTACTTC.

The rearrangement uses TRBV6-4 and TRBJ1-4; 7 bases match TRBD1. Germline values: CDR1 MRHNA, CDR2 SNTAGT. CDR3 length: 15 residues. Trimming cost V 5 bases and J 3 bases; bases outside gene matches: 6. In DNA, the CDR3 is TGTGCCAGCAGTAGTAGGACAGGACCTAATGAAAAACTGTTTTTT. Amino acid sequence: CASSSRTGPNEKLFF.

V gene TRBV12-3 or TRBV12-4 combines with J gene TRBJ1-1; a possible D gene is TRBD1 (6 bases). There are 13 residues in the CDR3. Trimming pared 3 bases from V and 6 bases from J, leaving 11 bases between. This CDR3 is CASSFGGGPEAFF. In DNA form, the CDR3 reads TGTGCCAGCAGTTTCGGGGGGGGCCCTGAAGCTTTCTTT.

The chain's CDR3 is CASSLAGGSNEQFF. The CDR3 DNA is TGTGCCAGCAGCTTAGCGGGAGGATCCAATGAGCAGTTCTTC. This sequence joins TRBV7-9 and TRBJ2-1; TRBD2 might be the D (6 bases). Trimming pared 0 bases from V and 6 bases from J, leaving 9 bases between. The CDR3 loop spans 14 amino acids. CDR1 SEHNR and CDR2 FQNEAQ come from the germline V gene (reference sequence).

The chain uses TRBV21-1 and TRBJ2-3; the table's D gene call, TRBD2, was not cross checked with the DNA. TRBV21-1 is assigned pseudogene status. The CDR3 is 18 amino acids. Written as DNA, the CDR3 is TGTGCCAGCAGCAAATTACATAGACTAGCGGCCCGTTCCGATACGCAGTATTTT. This translates into CASSKLHRLAARSDTQYF.

This rearrangement joins TRBV19 to TRBJ2-3, with a weak D call TRBD2 (6 bases). The CDR3 has 16 residues. The ends were cut back, 3 bases at V and 0 bases at J, with 13 bases in the middle. Germline V gene lookup returns CDR1 LNHDA and CDR2 SQIVND (reference sequence). This CDR3 reads CASSISPEGSTDTQYF. The CDR3 bases are TGTGCCAGTAGTATCTCTCCGGAGGGTAGCACAGATACGCAGTATTTT.

The chain joins TRBV7-2 to TRBJ2-3; 14 bases agree with TRBD2. This CDR3 has 16 amino acids. CDR1 and CDR2 from the germline V gene are SGHTA and FQGNSA. The junction had 4 bases not matched to a gene; V was cut back by 1 base and J by 7 bases. CDR3 amino acids: CASSLGGTSGGYTQYF. The DNA for the CDR3 is TGTGCCAGCAGCTTAGGCGGGACTAGCGGGGGCTATACGCAGTATTTT.

The V and J genes are TRBV2 and TRBJ1-1; 9 bases fit TRBD1. Trimming cost V 6 bases and J 6 bases; bases outside gene matches: 14. CDR1 is SNHLY, CDR2 FYNNEI, per germline. The CDR3 consists of 16 residues. The CDR3 here is CASSPIGRDRASEAFF. CDR3 coding DNA: TGTGCCAGCAGCCCCATTGGGAGGGACAGGGCCTCTGAAGCTTTCTTT.

The V call is TRBV30, the J call TRBJ1-1; no reliable D call. The CDR3 consists of 13 residues. Germline assignment: CDR1 GTSNPN and CDR2 SVGIG (reference sequence). Trimming took off 3 bases at V and 4 bases at J, with 12 bases between the two ends. CDR3 in amino acids: CAWSDRGSTEAFF. For the CDR3, the DNA is TGTGCCTGGAGCGACCGGGGATCCACTGAAGCTTTCTTT.

This rearrangement joins TRBV29-1 to TRBJ2-1; 11 bases align to TRBD2. The CDR3 contains 17 residues. Germline V gene data show CDR1 as SQVTM and CDR2 as ANQGSEA. Unmatched junction bases numbered 14, after V lost 4 bases and J lost 6 bases. The CDR3 here is CSVGGPLAGAFSNEQFF. The CDR3, as DNA: TGCAGCGTTGGTGGCCCACTAGCGGGAGCATTTTCCAATGAGCAGTTCTTC.

The rearrangement joins TRBV30 to TRBJ2-4; the match to TRBD1 covers 7 bases. There are 13 residues in the CDR3. The germline V gene has CDR1 GTSNPN and CDR2 SVGIG (reference sequence). Trimming took 5 bases from V and 8 from J; bases not matched to a gene: 9. The CDR3 bases are TGTGCCTGGGGCTCCGAGACAGGGCACATTCAGTACTTC. This gives the protein CAWGSETGHIQYF.

The J gene is TRBJ1-2, the V gene TRBV28; D might be TRBD1 (5 bases). Germline CDR1 is MDHEN and CDR2 is SYDVKM. There are 15 residues in the CDR3. V dropped 5 bases and J dropped 1 base, with 14 bases sitting between them. In DNA, the CDR3 is TGTGCCAGCAGTCCTCAGGGCGCCCTTAACTATGGCTACACCTTC. This encodes CASSPQGALNYGYTF.

The chain couples TRBV6-5 to TRBJ1-1; TRBD1 is a possible D gene (5 bases). The CDR3 has 12 residues. V was clipped by 2 bases and J by 10 bases, with 11 bases between them. Germline-derived CDR1 and CDR2 are MNHEY and SVGAGI. CDR3 region: CASSYEGQPAFF. CDR3 nucleotide sequence: TGTGCCAGCAGTTACGAAGGACAACCAGCTTTCTTT.

This sequence joins TRBV30 and TRBJ2-2; D possibly corresponds to TRBD1 (5 bases). Germline lookup yields CDR1 GTSNPN and CDR2 SVGIG (reference sequence). This CDR3 comprises 13 residues. V lost 3 bases to trimming and J lost 3 bases, with 8 bases between them. CDR3 loop: CAWRTDYTGELFF. CDR3 nucleotide sequence: TGTGCCTGGAGGACAGACTACACCGGGGAGCTGTTTTTT.

This clone has a handful of counts. The chain uses TRBV7-9 and TRBJ1-6, with D possibly being TRBD1 (6 bases). The CDR3 covers 13 residues. V was clipped by 5 bases and J by 12 bases, with 14 bases between them. Germline V CDR1 and CDR2: SEHNR, FQNEAQ (reference sequence). The CDR3 loop reads CASSPSGTQPLHF. The CDR3 DNA is TGTGCCAGCAGCCCATCCGGGACACAACCCCTCCACTTT.

This chain uses TRBV7-3 with TRBJ2-1, with 8 bases that match TRBD2. Germline CDR1 reads SGHTA; CDR2 reads FQGTGA. CDR3 length: 13 residues. The J segment lost 7 bases and the V segment lost 5 bases, leaving 4 bases of the junction unmatched. CDR3 sequence: CASSSGRSNEQFF. The CDR3 nucleotides read TGTGCCAGCAGCAGCGGGAGAAGTAATGAGCAGTTCTTC.